These 11 T cell receptor beta chains originate from one sample sequenced in a study of T-cell memory formation after mild COVID-19. TCRdb passed the 5' RACE reads through MiXCR, listing each CDR3 protein once. The sample consists of tens of thousands of distinct CDR3 sequences, about 7.3% of them appearing once. The sequencing sample was made of PBMCs or a T cell subset sorted from them (not recorded which). The origin of the receptors is a man aged 18 to 29 who had mild COVID-19 (a few samples of this study predate the infection). Cell type and time point are not known.

The sample holds a few counts of this clonotype. The chain couples TRBV7-9 to TRBJ1-1, with D hard to call. The ends were cut back, 3 bases at V and 3 bases at J, with 14 bases in the middle. CDR1 is SEHNR and CDR2 is FQNEAQ in the germline V gene (reference sequence). The CDR3 sequence is 15 residues long. The DNA of the CDR3 is TGTGCCAGCAGCTTGTTGGCCGCCCTAGACACTGAAGCTTTCTTT. It specifies CASSLLAALDTEAFF. The full variable domain, its missing parts supplied by reference TRBV7-9 and TRBJ1-1, is DTGVSQNPRHKITKRGQNVTFRCDPISEHNRLYWYRQTLGQGPEFLTYFQNEAQLEKSRLLSDRFSAERPKGSFSTLEIQRTEQGDSAMYLCASSLLAALDTEAFFGQGTRLTVV.

In its sample, this clonotype was seen a few times. The chain employs TRBV5-1 and TRBJ2-7, with D possibly being TRBD1 or TRBD2 (5 bases each). With 5 bases removed from V and 6 bases from J, the gap between germline ends came to 18 bases. The CDR3 is made up of 14 amino acids. Germline CDR1 reads SGHRS; CDR2 reads YFSETQ. Here the CDR3 reads CASSAAPGSPEQYV. As DNA, the CDR3 is TGCGCCAGCAGTGCAGCACCAGGGAGTCCCGAGCAGTACGTC.

This clonotype was seen at least ten times. The chain recombines TRBV4-1 with TRBJ2-3; D is ambiguous. V was cut by 6 bases and J by 0 bases, with 13 bases left in between. The CDR3 runs to 15 residues. Germline V gene sequence: CDR1 MGHRA, CDR2 YSYEKL. The CDR3 DNA reads as TGCGCCAGCAGGGATACCACTTCTAGCACAGATACGCAGTATTTT. As protein: CASRDTTSSTDTQYF.

The rearrangement uses TRBV2 and TRBJ2-3; D gene unclear. V was pared by 8 bases and J by 4 bases, with 19 bases between. CDR3 length: 15 amino acids. Germline assignment: CDR1 SNHLY and CDR2 FYNNEI. CDR3 sequence: CASCSDEAGPDTQYF. Here the CDR3 DNA reads TGTGCCAGCTGTTCCGACGAGGCCGGTCCAGATACGCAGTATTTT.

This clonotype was seen at least ten times. The chain recombines TRBV7-3 with TRBJ2-1; no firm D call. Germline V gene data show CDR1 as SGHTA and CDR2 as FQGTGA. The CDR3 has 16 residues. Deletions cut 5 bases from V and 1 base from J, with 15 bases between. The CDR3 protein is CASSPWSSGSYNEQFF. The CDR3 nucleotides read TGTGCCAGCAGCCCATGGTCGTCTGGGTCCTACAATGAGCAGTTCTTC.

This clonotype was seen more than once but under ten times. The chain joins TRBV7-6 to TRBJ2-2, with D perhaps assigned TRBD1 or TRBD2 (7 bases each). The CDR3 contains 17 residues. The germline gives CDR1 SGHVS, CDR2 FNYEAQ. Deletions cut 5 bases from V and 3 bases from J, with 19 bases between. The CDR3 spells CASSSQGGDPYTGELFF. CDR3 bases: TGTGCCAGCAGCAGCCAGGGGGGGGACCCCTACACCGGGGAGCTGTTTTTT.

This clonotype was seen repeatedly, ten times or more. The chain combines TRBV6-6 with TRBJ1-5; D is unresolved. This CDR3 is 11 amino acids long. V was trimmed by 8 bases and J by 7 bases, leaving 9 bases between them. CDR1 MNHNY and CDR2 SVGAGI come from the germline V gene (reference sequence). The CDR3 sequence: CASRRGQPQHF. CDR3 bases: TGTGCCAGCCGGCGTGGACAGCCCCAGCATTTT.

This clonotype was found many times. The chain has TRBV20-1 and TRBJ2-3, with 14 positions matching TRBD2. The germline gives CDR1 DFQATT, CDR2 SNEGSKA (reference sequence). CDR3 size: 18 residues. This chain's CDR3 is CSGGAGLAGGKGSDTQYF. CDR3 nucleotides: TGCAGCGGAGGAGCCGGACTAGCGGGGGGCAAGGGGTCAGATACGCAGTATTTT.

Details on this clonotype: A much larger clone lies a single base off, so this may be a read error. The chain uses TRBV3-1 and TRBJ2-7; 8 bases line up with TRBD1. CDR1 and CDR2 (germline): LGHDT, YNNKEL (reference sequence). The CDR3 covers 15 residues. CDR3 nucleotide sequence: TGTGCCAGCAGCCCCGACAGGGGCCAAGGTTACGAGCAGCACTTC. Translated: CASSPDRGQGYEQHF.

This chain uses TRBV7-3 with TRBJ1-6; 9 bases line up with TRBD1. The J segment lost 9 bases and the V segment lost 5 bases, leaving 8 bases of the junction unmatched. The germline V gene has CDR1 SGHTA and CDR2 FQGTGA. This CDR3 comprises 15 residues. For the CDR3, the DNA is TGTGCCAGCAGCGCTGGGGGACAGGGCCGTTCACCCCTCCACTTT. It encodes CASSAGGQGRSPLHF.

The V gene is TRBV6-5, the J gene TRBJ1-2, with D perhaps matching TRBD1 (5 bases). The V gene lost 5 bases and the J gene lost 5 bases, with 12 bases spanning the gap. Germline V gives CDR1 MNHEY, CDR2 SVGAGI. This CDR3 comprises 13 residues. The CDR3 here is CASSPGGRYGYTF. The CDR3 nucleotides are TGTGCCAGCAGTCCCGGGGGGAGATATGGCTACACCTTC.